Listed here is a single T cell receptor beta chain. Trimming cost V 1 base and J 7 bases, with 20 bases left between them. In germline, CDR1 is LGHNA, CDR2 YSLEER. The CDR3 runs to 17 residues. This specimen belongs to a study of blood T cell repertoires in COVID-19. Study as a whole: Acute-phase and convalescent COVID-19 samples originated in the United States, Italy and Spain. Sources were T cells, B-cell-depleted T cells, or PBMCs; the material itself was cDNA or gDNA.

As originally analysed: Amplification with reference gene primers provided the estimates of nucleated cell counts. Here immunoSEQ multiplex PCR was the method, and the copy in TCRdb shows in-frame clones only, minus some. V, J and clone size derive from that table, while D and trimming were established from the DNA sequence. The table includes roughly 97,000 clones, about 80% detected once. V gene TRBV4-3 combines with J gene TRBJ2-1; perhaps TRBD2 as D (6 bases). The sequenced material came from peripheral blood. This TCR came from a man aged 60 to 75 with acute or convalescent COVID-19. CDR3 DNA: TGCGCCAGCAGCCAAGGTATTGGGGGGAGTTATGGGAATGAGCAGTTCTTC. It is translated as CASSQGIGGSYGNEQFF.